The 20 T cell receptor beta chains in this list originate from one sample, sequenced in a study of T cells after yellow fever vaccination. A single record per CDR3 protein comes from TCRdb applying MiXCR to the 5' RACE reads. Of 550,000 to 750,000 distinct CDR3 sequences listed, 13% are singletons. The material sequenced was PBMCs, taken on the day of the yellow fever booster vaccination. The receptor source for this set is a man younger than 45 who received the YFV17D yellow fever vaccine.

The rearrangement links TRBV7-9 to TRBJ1-6, with D possibly being TRBD1 (5 bases). CDR3 length equals 14 residues. V was cut by 2 bases and J by 4 bases, with 6 bases left in between. In germline, CDR1 is SEHNR, CDR2 FQNEAQ (reference sequence). CDR3 DNA sequence: TGTGCCAGCAGCTTACCAGGGTATAATTCACCCCTCCACTTT. This gives the protein CASSLPGYNSPLHF. Combining the CDR3 with reference TRBV7-9 and TRBJ1-6 gives the whole variable domain DTGVSQNPRHKITKRGQNVTFRCDPISEHNRLYWYRQTLGQGPEFLTYFQNEAQLEKSRLLSDRFSAERPKGSFSTLEIQRTEQGDSAMYLCASSLPGYNSPLHFGNGTRLTVT.

This clonotype occurred a few times. The chain recombines TRBV5-1 with TRBJ2-5; the match to TRBD1 covers 8 bases. Germline V gene sequence: CDR1 SGHRS, CDR2 YFSETQ. The CDR3 is 16 amino acids. V lost 5 bases, J lost 0 bases, and 9 bases stayed unmatched. The CDR3 nucleotides read TGCGCCAGCAGTCCCGGACAGGGACAGTACCAAGAGACCCAGTACTTC. Its translation is CASSPGQGQYQETQYF. The full variable domain, rest sourced from reference TRBV5-1 and TRBJ2-5, is KAGVTQTPRYLIKTRGQQVTLSCSPISGHRSVSWYQQTPGQGLQFLFEYFSETQRNKGNFPGRFSGRQFSNSRSEMNVSTLELGDSALYLCASSPGQGQYQETQYFGPGTRLLVL.

Ten or more counts support this clonotype. The chain is built from TRBV18 and TRBJ2-4; D unclear. Germline V gene data show CDR1 as KGHSH and CDR2 as LQKENI. The V and J ends lost 0 bases and 3 bases respectively, with 12 bases between them. The CDR3 spans 16 residues. The CDR3 region has the DNA TGTGCCAGCTCACCACCGGAAGTACTGGGCAAAAACATTCAGTACTTC. Residues: CASSPPEVLGKNIQYF.

This clonotype was seen a handful of times. This chain links TRBV3-1 with TRBJ2-7, with a possible D match to TRBD1 (6 bases). The germline V gene has CDR1 LGHDT and CDR2 YNNKEL (reference sequence). V lost 9 bases to trimming and J lost 2 bases, with 11 bases between them. The length of the CDR3 is 12 residues. The DNA for the CDR3 is TGTGCCAGACAGGGCGTGCCCTACGAGCAGTACTTC. This sequence encodes CARQGVPYEQYF.

This chain uses TRBV30 with TRBJ1-1, with D possibly TRBD1 on 6 matching bases. The germline V gene encodes CDR1 GTSNPN and CDR2 SVGIG (reference sequence). CDR3 length: 15 amino acids. With 5 bases removed from V and 1 base from J, the gap between germline ends came to 17 bases. The CDR3 is CAWLRITGKNTEAFF. CDR3 coding DNA: TGTGCCTGGCTTCGGATTACAGGGAAGAACACTGAAGCTTTCTTT.

This clonotype was picked up many times. The chain recombines TRBV7-9 with TRBJ2-1, with D possibly TRBD2 on 6 matching bases. Trimming stripped 4 bases from V and 0 bases from J, with 13 bases between. Germline loops: CDR1 SEHNR, CDR2 FQNEAQ (reference sequence). There are 16 residues in the CDR3. DNA of the CDR3: TGTGCCAGCAGCTCCGGCGGGACGTACTCCTACAATGAGCAGTTCTTC. Translation: CASSSGGTYSYNEQFF.

The genes are TRBV7-8 and TRBJ2-1; 7 nucleotides align to TRBD2. The CDR3 totals 16 residues. Trimming removed 4 bases from V and 5 bases from J; junction bases left unmatched: 11. The germline CDR1 and CDR2 sequences are SGHVS and FQNEAQ. CDR3 protein: CASSWTRLAGNNEQFF. DNA of the CDR3: TGTGCCAGCAGCTGGACGCGACTAGCCGGTAACAATGAGCAGTTCTTC. The variable domain in full, with the rest retrieved from reference TRBV7-8 and TRBJ2-1, is GAGVSQSPRYKVAKRGQDVALRCDPISGHVSLFWYQQALGQGPEFLTYFQNEAQLDKSGLPSDRFFAERPEGSVSTLKIQRTQQEDSAVYLCASSWTRLAGNNEQFFGPGTRLTVL.

This sequence joins TRBV7-2 and TRBJ2-7; 7 nucleotides line up with TRBD2. The trim removed 0 bases at V and 3 bases at J, leaving 14 bases unmatched. CDR3 length: 18 residues. Germline V gene sequence: CDR1 SGHTA, CDR2 FQGNSA. This CDR3 reads CASSLAFRDASGDYEQYF. Here the CDR3 DNA reads TGTGCCAGCAGCTTAGCTTTCAGGGATGCTAGCGGAGACTACGAGCAGTACTTC.

The chain couples TRBV29-1 to TRBJ2-5; D not resolved. Looked up from germline, CDR1 is SQVTM and CDR2 is ANQGSEA. V was pared by 4 bases and J by 5 bases, with 11 bases between. The CDR3 is 12 amino acids. The CDR3 bases are TGCAGCGTTGGTAGGCTGTCCGAGACCCAGTACTTC. It specifies CSVGRLSETQYF.

This chain uses TRBV7-2 with TRBJ2-1; D may be TRBD2 (5 bases). CDR1 is SGHTA, CDR2 FQGNSA, per germline. The V end lost 7 bases, the J end lost 0 bases, and 16 bases lay between the germline ends. CDR3 size: 16 residues. The CDR3 here is CASNPSAASSYNEQFF. In nucleotides, the CDR3 is TGTGCCAGCAATCCCTCAGCGGCAAGCTCCTACAATGAGCAGTTCTTC.

This clonotype has just a few counts. The chain has TRBV7-3 and TRBJ2-7, with a tentative D call TRBD1 (6 bases). V dropped 4 bases and J dropped 7 bases, with 14 bases sitting between them. The V gene's germline CDR1 is SGHTA and CDR2 FQGTGA. The CDR3 spans 13 residues. The CDR3 region has the DNA TGTGCCAGCAGCTCAGGGGTGGGGCTTGAGCAGTACTTC. Translated, it gives CASSSGVGLEQYF. Full variable domain (remainder filled in from reference TRBV7-3 and TRBJ2-7): GAGVSQTPSNKVTEKGKYVELRCDPISGHTALYWYRQSLGQGPEFLIYFQGTGAADDSGLPNDRFFAVRPEGSVSTLKIQRTERGDSAVYLCASSSGVGLEQYFGPGTRLTVT.

This chain uses TRBV14 with TRBJ2-7, with 11 nucleotides matching TRBD1. Germline CDR1 is SGHDN and CDR2 is FVKESK. V lost 1 base and J lost 4; bases outside the gene matches: 6. This CDR3 region has 16 residues. The CDR3 loop reads CASSQAGTGGIYEQYF. CDR3 DNA sequence: TGTGCCAGCAGCCAAGCGGGGACAGGGGGTATTTACGAGCAGTACTTC.

Ten or more counts support this clonotype. The chain combines TRBV3-1 with TRBJ2-1; 8 bases are shared with TRBD2. V lost 0 bases and J lost 7; bases outside the gene matches: 2. CDR1 and CDR2 from the germline V gene are LGHDT and YNNKEL (reference sequence). The CDR3 covers 14 residues. DNA for the CDR3: TGTGCCAGCAGCCAAGAAAGCGGGAGAAATGAGCAGTTCTTC. This sequence encodes CASSQESGRNEQFF.

The chain recombines TRBV27 with TRBJ2-7; the D gene could be TRBD1 or TRBD2 (6 bases each). V lost 3 bases and J 5 bases, leaving 11 bases between the germline ends. This CDR3 contains 13 residues. Germline V gene sequence: CDR1 MNHEY, CDR2 SMNVEV (reference sequence). CDR3 protein: CASSFWGAHEQYF. For the CDR3, the DNA is TGTGCCAGCAGTTTTTGGGGGGCCCACGAGCAGTACTTC.

This clonotype was detected ten times or more. The rearrangement links TRBV7-2 to TRBJ2-1; 7 positions agree with TRBD1. CDR3 length equals 17 residues. Germline-derived CDR1 and CDR2 are SGHTA and FQGNSA. The V and J ends lost 1 base and 6 bases, in that order; junction bases with no gene match: 12. The CDR3: CASSLVVQGVNGNEQFF. As DNA, the CDR3 is TGTGCCAGCAGCTTAGTGGTGCAGGGGGTGAACGGCAATGAGCAGTTCTTC.

This sequence joins TRBV20-1 and TRBJ2-3, with a possible D match to TRBD2 (7 bases). This CDR3 has 14 amino acids. In germline, CDR1 is DFQATT, CDR2 SNEGSKA (reference sequence). V was pared by 8 bases and J by 2 bases, with 17 bases between. Here the CDR3 reads CSTGGGGFTDTQYF. The CDR3 region has the DNA TGCAGTACGGGGGGCGGAGGTTTCACAGATACGCAGTATTTT.

This clonotype was counted only a few times. The J gene is TRBJ2-1, the V gene TRBV20-1; 7 bases fit TRBD2. V gave up 6 bases and J gave up 5 bases; unmatched junction bases: 10. CDR3 length equals 14 residues. Germline V lookup: CDR1 DFQATT, CDR2 SNEGSKA (reference sequence). DNA of the CDR3: TGCAGTGCGAGCACCGGGACTATGAACAATGAGCAGTTCTTC. Amino acid sequence: CSASTGTMNNEQFF.

This clonotype occurred a few times. The chain employs TRBV20-1 and TRBJ2-5; a weak D match, TRBD1 (7 bases). The germline gives CDR1 DFQATT, CDR2 SNEGSKA (reference sequence). CDR3 length: 17 residues. Trimming shortened V by 3 bases and J by 6 bases, and 26 bases separated the two germline ends. The CDR3 here is CSARVPGTDLLAKTQYF. The CDR3 DNA reads TGCAGTGCTAGGGTTCCGGGGACAGATCTTCTAGCGAAGACCCAGTACTTC.

This clonotype has more than one count but fewer than ten. This chain links TRBV7-9 with TRBJ1-1; maybe TRBD1 (6 bases). This CDR3 region has 16 residues. Germline loops: CDR1 SEHNR, CDR2 FQNEAQ (reference sequence). V was shortened by 4 bases and J by 0 bases, with 15 bases between the two germline ends. CDR3 sequence reads: CASSSRSGALNTEAFF. CDR3 sequence (DNA): TGTGCCAGCAGCTCGAGGTCAGGGGCCCTGAACACTGAAGCTTTCTTT.

This clonotype was observed many times. The chain carries TRBV5-1 and TRBJ2-2, with 7 bases aligning to TRBD2. The CDR3 extends over 16 amino acids. The ends lost 0 bases at V and 2 bases at J; junction bases unmatched: 4. Germline assignment: CDR1 SGHRS and CDR2 YFSETQ. CDR3 in amino acids: CASSLVAGINTGELFF. CDR3 DNA sequence: TGCGCCAGCAGCTTGGTAGCGGGCATCAACACCGGGGAGCTGTTTTTT.